Listed below are T cell receptor beta chains from one sample, sequenced in a study of blood T cell dynamics during melanoma immunotherapy. Generated by immunoSEQ multiplex PCR, the TCRdb table keeps only in-frame clones and is missing some. The sample holds about 15,000 clones, approximately 87% seen once. Sequenced material: blood, taken from a patient treated with checkpoint blockade. Every receptor here comes from a human donor with melanoma. Each CDR3 is given with its conserved first and last residue. D genes are given only for firm matches. Expanded clones get a size class; other rows say once, few or many, or leave the size out.

clone size,J gene,V gene,D gene,CDR3 DNA,CDR3 protein
NA,TRBJ1-2,TRBV6-1,NA,TGTGCCAGCAGGGACCGCTATGGCTACACCTTC,CASRDRYGYTF
NA,TRBJ2-7,TRBV5-1,NA,TGCGCCAGCAGCTTGTTAACGTCGACCTACGAGCAGTACTTC,CASSLLTSTYEQYF
NA,TRBJ2-5,TRBV5-1,NA,TGCGCCAGCAGCGAGTTCCAAGAGACCCAGTACTTC,CASSEFQETQYF
NA,TRBJ1-6,TRBV2,TRBD1,TGTGCCAGGACCCGGGGACAGGGTAATTCACCCCTCCACTTT,CARTRGQGNSPLHF
once,TRBJ2-2,TRBV29-1,NA,TGCAGCGCCGGACGGATAGAGAACACCGGGGAGCTGTTTTTT,CSAGRIENTGELFF
NA,TRBJ2-7,TRBV11-3,TRBD1,TGTGCCAGCAGCGGACAGGGGTCCTACGAGCAGTACTTC,CASSGQGSYEQYF
NA,TRBJ2-1,TRBV7-7,NA,TGTGCCAGCAGCTCAGGAGGGGGGGCTATGTATGAGCAGTTCTTC,CASSSGGGAMYEQFF
NA,TRBJ2-7,TRBV29-1,NA,TGCAGCGTGGGGGGGGACAGTTCCTACGAGCAGTACTTC,CSVGGDSSYEQYF
NA,TRBJ2-7,TRBV29-1,NA,TGCAGCGTCTGGACAGCTACCTACGAGCAGTACTTC,CSVWTATYEQYF
NA,TRBJ1-2,TRBV5-1,NA,TGCGCCAGCAGCTTGCAGTCTGCCGTGGGGGGCTACACCTTC,CASSLQSAVGGYTF
once,TRBJ2-2,TRBV9,NA,TGTGCCAGCACCACCACCGGGGGCAACACCGGGGAGCTGTTTTTT,CASTTTGGNTGELFF
NA,TRBJ1-4,TRBV9,NA,TGTGCCAGCAGCGTTTGGACGGGCCTTAATGAAAAACTGTTTTTT,CASSVWTGLNEKLFF